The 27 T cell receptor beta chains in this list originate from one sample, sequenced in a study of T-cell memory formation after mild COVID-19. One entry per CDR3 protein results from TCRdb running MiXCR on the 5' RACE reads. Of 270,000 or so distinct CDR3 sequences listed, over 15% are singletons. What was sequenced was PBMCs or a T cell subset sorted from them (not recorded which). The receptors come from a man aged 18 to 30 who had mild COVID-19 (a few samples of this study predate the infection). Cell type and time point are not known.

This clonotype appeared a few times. CDR3 residues: CASSHGTARGNEQFF. Here the CDR3 DNA reads TGCGCCAGCAGCCACGGGACAGCCCGGGGCAATGAGCAGTTCTTC. V gene TRBV4-3 combines with J gene TRBJ2-1, with 7 bases matching TRBD1. The junction had 8 bases not matched to a gene; V was cut back by 3 bases and J by 6 bases. The CDR3 is 15 residues long. CDR1 and CDR2 from the germline V gene are LGHNA and YSLEER.

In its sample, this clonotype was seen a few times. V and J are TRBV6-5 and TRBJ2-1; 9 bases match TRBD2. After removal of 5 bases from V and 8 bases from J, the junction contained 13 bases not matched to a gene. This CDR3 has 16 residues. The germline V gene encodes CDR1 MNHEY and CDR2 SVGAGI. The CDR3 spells CASSISGGSGSDEQFF. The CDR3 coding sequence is TGTGCCAGCAGTATTAGCGGGGGCAGTGGTTCGGATGAGCAGTTCTTC.

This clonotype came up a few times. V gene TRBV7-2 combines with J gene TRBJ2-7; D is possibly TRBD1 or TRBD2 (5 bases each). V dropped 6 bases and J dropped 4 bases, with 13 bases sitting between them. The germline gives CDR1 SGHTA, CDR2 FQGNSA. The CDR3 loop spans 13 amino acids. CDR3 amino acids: CASSWDVVYEQYF. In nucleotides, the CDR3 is TGTGCCAGCAGTTGGGACGTGGTATACGAGCAGTACTTC.

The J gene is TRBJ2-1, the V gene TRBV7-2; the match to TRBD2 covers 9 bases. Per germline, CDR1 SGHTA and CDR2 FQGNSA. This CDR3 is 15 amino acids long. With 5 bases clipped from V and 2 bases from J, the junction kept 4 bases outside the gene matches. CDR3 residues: CASSRGGATYNEQFF. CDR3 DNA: TGTGCCAGCAGCCGCGGGGGGGCCACCTACAATGAGCAGTTCTTC.

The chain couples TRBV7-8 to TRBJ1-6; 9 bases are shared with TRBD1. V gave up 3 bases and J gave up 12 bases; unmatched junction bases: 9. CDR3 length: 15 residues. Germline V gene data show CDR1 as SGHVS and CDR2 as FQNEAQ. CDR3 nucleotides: TGTGCCAGCAGCTTCTGGACAGGGGCGGGTGTACCCCTCCACTTT. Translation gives CASSFWTGAGVPLHF. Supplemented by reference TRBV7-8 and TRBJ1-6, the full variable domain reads GAGVSQSPRYKVAKRGQDVALRCDPISGHVSLFWYQQALGQGPEFLTYFQNEAQLDKSGLPSDRFFAERPEGSVSTLKIQRTQQEDSAVYLCASSFWTGAGVPLHFGNGTRLTVT.

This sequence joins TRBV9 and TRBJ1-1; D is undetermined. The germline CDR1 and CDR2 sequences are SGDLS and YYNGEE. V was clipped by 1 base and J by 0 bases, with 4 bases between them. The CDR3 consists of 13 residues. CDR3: CASSVNVNTEAFF. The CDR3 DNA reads TGTGCCAGCAGCGTAAACGTGAACACTGAAGCTTTCTTT.

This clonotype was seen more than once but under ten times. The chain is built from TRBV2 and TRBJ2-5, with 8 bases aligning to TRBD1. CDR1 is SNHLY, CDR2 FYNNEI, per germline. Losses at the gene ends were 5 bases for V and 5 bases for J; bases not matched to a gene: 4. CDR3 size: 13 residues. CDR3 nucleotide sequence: TGTGCCAGCAGTAACAGGGGGTTGGAGACCCAGTACTTC. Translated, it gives CASSNRGLETQYF.

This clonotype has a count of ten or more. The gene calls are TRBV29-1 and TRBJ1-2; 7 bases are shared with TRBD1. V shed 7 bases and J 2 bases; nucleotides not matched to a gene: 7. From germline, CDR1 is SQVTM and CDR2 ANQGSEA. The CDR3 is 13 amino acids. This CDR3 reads CSALGQTNYGYTF. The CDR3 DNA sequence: TGCAGCGCCTTGGGACAGACGAACTATGGCTACACCTTC.

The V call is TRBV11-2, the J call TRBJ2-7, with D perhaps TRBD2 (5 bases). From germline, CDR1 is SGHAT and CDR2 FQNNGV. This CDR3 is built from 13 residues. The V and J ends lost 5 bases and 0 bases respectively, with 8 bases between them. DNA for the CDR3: TGTGCCAGCAGCCGACTACCCTCCTACGAGCAGTACGTC. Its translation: CASSRLPSYEQYV.

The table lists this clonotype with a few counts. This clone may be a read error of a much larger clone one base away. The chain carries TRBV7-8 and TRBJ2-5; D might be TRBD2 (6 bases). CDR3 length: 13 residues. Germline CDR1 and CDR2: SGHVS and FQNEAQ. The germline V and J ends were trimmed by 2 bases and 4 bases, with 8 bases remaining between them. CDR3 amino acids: CASSLMGGETQYF. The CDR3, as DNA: TGTGCCAGCAGCTTAATGGGAGGAGAGACCCAGTACTTC.

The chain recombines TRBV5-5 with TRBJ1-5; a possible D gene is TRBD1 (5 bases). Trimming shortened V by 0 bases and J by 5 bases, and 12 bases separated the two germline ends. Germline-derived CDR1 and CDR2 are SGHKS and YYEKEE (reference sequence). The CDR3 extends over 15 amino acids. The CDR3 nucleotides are TGTGCCAGCAGCTTGGCCATGTTAGGGGATCAGCCCCAGCATTTT. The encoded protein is CASSLAMLGDQPQHF.

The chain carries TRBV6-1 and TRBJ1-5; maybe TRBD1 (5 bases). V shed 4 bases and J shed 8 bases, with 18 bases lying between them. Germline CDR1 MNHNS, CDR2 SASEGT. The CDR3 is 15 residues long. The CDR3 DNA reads TGTGCCAGCAGTGTAGCGGACATGGGGTTTGAGCCCCAGCATTTT. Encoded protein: CASSVADMGFEPQHF.

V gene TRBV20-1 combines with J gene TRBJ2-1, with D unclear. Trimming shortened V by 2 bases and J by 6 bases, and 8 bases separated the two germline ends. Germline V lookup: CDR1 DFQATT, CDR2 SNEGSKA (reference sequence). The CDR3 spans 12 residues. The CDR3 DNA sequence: TGCAGTGCTAGAAGGCAAGGCAATGAGCAGTTCTTC. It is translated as CSARRQGNEQFF.

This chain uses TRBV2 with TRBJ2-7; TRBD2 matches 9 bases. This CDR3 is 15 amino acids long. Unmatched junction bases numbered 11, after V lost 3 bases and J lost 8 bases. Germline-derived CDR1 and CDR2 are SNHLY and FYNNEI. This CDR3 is CASSDGGGLAHQQYF. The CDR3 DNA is TGTGCCAGCAGTGACGGTGGTGGACTAGCGCACCAGCAGTACTTC.

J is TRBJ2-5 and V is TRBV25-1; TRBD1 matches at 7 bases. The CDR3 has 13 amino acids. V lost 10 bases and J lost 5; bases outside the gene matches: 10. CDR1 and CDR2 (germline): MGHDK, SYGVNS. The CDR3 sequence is CATQDRRWETQYF. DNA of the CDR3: TGTGCCACCCAGGACAGGCGATGGGAGACCCAGTACTTC.

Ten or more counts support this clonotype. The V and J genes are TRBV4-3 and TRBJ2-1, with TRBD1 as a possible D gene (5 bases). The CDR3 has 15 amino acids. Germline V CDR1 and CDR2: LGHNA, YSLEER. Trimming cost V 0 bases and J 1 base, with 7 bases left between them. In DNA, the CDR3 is TGCGCCAGCAGCCAAGAAGGGGATTCCTACAATGAGCAGTTCTTC. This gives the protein CASSQEGDSYNEQFF.

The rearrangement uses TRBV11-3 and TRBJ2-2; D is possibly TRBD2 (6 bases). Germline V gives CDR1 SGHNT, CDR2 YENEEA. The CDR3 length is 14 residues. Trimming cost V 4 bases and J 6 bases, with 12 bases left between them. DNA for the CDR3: TGTGCCAGCAGCTCAGGTCGCGGGGCCGGGGAGCTGTTTTTT. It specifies CASSSGRGAGELFF.

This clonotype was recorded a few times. The CDR3 DNA reads as TGTGCCAGCAGTCGAGGCTCCCGGGCTGCCCCCGAGCAGTACTTC. Translation gives CASSRGSRAAPEQYF. The chain couples TRBV11-2 to TRBJ2-7; D gene unclear. Germline V gives CDR1 SGHAT, CDR2 FQNNGV. This CDR3 is built from 15 residues. V lost 6 bases and J lost 6, with 21 bases in between.

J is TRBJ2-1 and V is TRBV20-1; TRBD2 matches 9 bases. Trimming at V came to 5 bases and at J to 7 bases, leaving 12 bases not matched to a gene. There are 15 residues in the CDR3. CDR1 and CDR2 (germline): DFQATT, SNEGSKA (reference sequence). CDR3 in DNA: TGCAGTGCTGCACCCTCAGCGGGGGGTAAGAATGAGCAGTTCTTC. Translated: CSAAPSAGGKNEQFF.

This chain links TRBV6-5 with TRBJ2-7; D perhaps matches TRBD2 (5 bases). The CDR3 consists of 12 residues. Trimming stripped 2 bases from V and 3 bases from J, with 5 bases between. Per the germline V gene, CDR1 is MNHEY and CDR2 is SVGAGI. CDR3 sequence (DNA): TGTGCCAGCAGTTACCGGGGCTACGAGCAGTACTTC. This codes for CASSYRGYEQYF.

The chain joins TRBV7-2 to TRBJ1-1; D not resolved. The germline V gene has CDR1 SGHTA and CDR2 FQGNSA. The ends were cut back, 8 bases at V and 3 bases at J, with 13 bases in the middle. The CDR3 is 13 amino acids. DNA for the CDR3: TGTGCCAGCGTCCGCGGGGATTACACTGAAGCTTTCTTT. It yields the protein CASVRGDYTEAFF.

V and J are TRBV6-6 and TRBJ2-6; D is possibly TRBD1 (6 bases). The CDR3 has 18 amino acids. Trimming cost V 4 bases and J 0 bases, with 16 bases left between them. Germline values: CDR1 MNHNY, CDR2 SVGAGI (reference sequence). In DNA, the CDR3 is TGTGCCAGCAGTTTTGGTGGGGGCGATAGCTCTGGGGCCAACGTCCTGACTTTC. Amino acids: CASSFGGGDSSGANVLTF.

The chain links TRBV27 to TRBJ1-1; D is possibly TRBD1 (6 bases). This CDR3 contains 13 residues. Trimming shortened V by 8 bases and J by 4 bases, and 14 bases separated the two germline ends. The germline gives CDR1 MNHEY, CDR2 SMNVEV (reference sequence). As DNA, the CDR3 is TGTGCCAGCGGGCGAGGGGGGAGCACTGAAGCTTTCTTT. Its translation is CASGRGGSTEAFF.

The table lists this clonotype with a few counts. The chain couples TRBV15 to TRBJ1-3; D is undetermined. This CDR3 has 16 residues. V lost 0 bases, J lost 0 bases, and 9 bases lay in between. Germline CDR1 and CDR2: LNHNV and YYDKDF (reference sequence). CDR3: CATSRDPSSSGNTIYF. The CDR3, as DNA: TGTGCCACCAGCAGAGACCCTAGCAGCTCTGGAAACACCATATATTTT.

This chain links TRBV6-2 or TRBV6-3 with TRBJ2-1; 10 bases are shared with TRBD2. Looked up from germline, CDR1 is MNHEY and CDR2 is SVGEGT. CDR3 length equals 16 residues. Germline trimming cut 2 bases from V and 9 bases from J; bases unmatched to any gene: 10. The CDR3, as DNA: TGTGCCAGCAGTTACGGCTCTAGCGGGGGTAGAGGTGAGCAGTTCTTC. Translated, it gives CASSYGSSGGRGEQFF.

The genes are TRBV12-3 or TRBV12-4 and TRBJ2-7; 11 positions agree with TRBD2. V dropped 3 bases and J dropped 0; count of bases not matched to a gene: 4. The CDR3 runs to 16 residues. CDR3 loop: CASSFSSGGPSYEQYF. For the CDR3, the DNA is TGTGCCAGCAGTTTTTCTAGCGGGGGGCCCTCCTACGAGCAGTACTTC.

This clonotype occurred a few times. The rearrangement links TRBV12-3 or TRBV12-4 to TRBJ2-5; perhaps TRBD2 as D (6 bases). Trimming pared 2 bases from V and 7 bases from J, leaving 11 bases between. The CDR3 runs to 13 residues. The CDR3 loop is CASSLLLGGTQYF. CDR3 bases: TGTGCCAGCAGTTTACTTTTGGGGGGGACCCAGTACTTC.